The 10 T cell receptor beta chains given below trace back to one sample, sequenced in a study of breast tumors, draining lymph nodes, adjacent tissues. MiXCR was run by TCRdb on the multiplex PCR reads, yielding one entry per CDR3 protein. Among 30,000 to 40,000 distinct CDR3 sequences, about 36% were seen once, and the ten largest hold around 9.9%. The material sequenced was breast tumor tissue. Every receptor here comes from a female donor with breast cancer. Some clones in this sample may be carry-over from other donors' samples.

V gene TRBV2 combines with J gene TRBJ1-6; TRBD1 aligns across 7 bases. The junction had 3 bases not matched to a gene; V was cut back by 2 bases and J by 5 bases. CDR3 length equals 15 residues. Looked up from germline, CDR1 is SNHLY and CDR2 is FYNNEI. Here the CDR3 DNA reads TGTGCCAGCAGTGAAATTACAGGGGATAATTCACCCCTCCACTTT. Protein product: CASSEITGDNSPLHF.

This clonotype was observed at least ten times. The DNA of the CDR3 is TGTGCCAGCAGTTCCCGACTGTCTGGGGCCAACGTCCTGACTTTC. It yields the protein CASSSRLSGANVLTF. This chain uses TRBV27 with TRBJ2-6; unclear D gene. Trimming removed 4 bases at V and 1 base at J, with 8 bases between. This CDR3 region has 15 residues. Germline CDR1 and CDR2: MNHEY and SMNVEV (reference sequence).

At least ten counts were recorded for this clonotype. The DNA of the CDR3 is TGCGCCAGCAGCCAAACGTTTTTAGCGGGAGGCACAGATACGCAGTATTTT. Encoded protein: CASSQTFLAGGTDTQYF. The chain recombines TRBV4-1 with TRBJ2-3, with TRBD2 matching 9 bases. Germline lookup yields CDR1 MGHRA and CDR2 YSYEKL. The trim removed 2 bases at V and 1 base at J, leaving 7 bases unmatched. The CDR3 is 17 residues long.

Details on this clonotype: A much larger clone lies one base from this, so it may be a read error. The CDR3 region has the DNA TGTGCCAGCAGTTACCCTAGCAGCTCCTACAATGAGCAGTTCTTC. Its translation: CASSYPSSSYNEQFF. The chain joins TRBV6-5 to TRBJ2-1; TRBD2 might be the D (5 bases). CDR1 is MNHEY and CDR2 is SVGAGI in the germline V gene. The V and J ends lost 2 bases and 0 bases respectively, with 8 bases between them. This CDR3 spans 15 amino acids.

This clonotype came up many times. The V and J genes are TRBV6-1 and TRBJ2-7; D perhaps matches TRBD1 (6 bases). V was shortened by 3 bases and J by 6 bases, with 18 bases between the two germline ends. CDR1 is MNHNS and CDR2 is SASEGT in the germline V gene. The CDR3 sequence is 15 residues long. CDR3 bases: TGTGCCAGCAGTGAGGGGGCGACAAGGTTATCCGAGCAGTACTTC. Translation gives CASSEGATRLSEQYF.

This clonotype was observed many times. The chain links TRBV30 to TRBJ2-7; no clear D gene. The length of the CDR3 is 13 residues. Trimming took 1 base from V and 5 from J, leaving 12 bases between them. The germline gives CDR1 GTSNPN, CDR2 SVGIG (reference sequence). CDR3: CAWSGSSADEQYF. The CDR3 DNA reads as TGTGCCTGGAGTGGTAGCTCCGCGGACGAGCAGTACTTC.

This clonotype showed up many times. The chain uses TRBV20-1 and TRBJ2-6; 8 bases fit TRBD1. CDR3 length: 17 amino acids. After removal of 8 bases from V and 3 bases from J, the junction contained 15 bases not matched to a gene. Per germline, CDR1 DFQATT and CDR2 SNEGSKA (reference sequence). For the CDR3, the DNA is TGCAGTCCCCTCCGGGCAGGGGGCGCGAATGGGGCCAACGTCCTGACTTTC. Translated, it gives CSPLRAGGANGANVLTF.

V usage is TRBV29-1 and J usage is TRBJ2-7, with D possibly TRBD2 on 5 matching bases. Deletions cut 4 bases from V and 1 base from J, with 11 bases between. Germline V gene lookup returns CDR1 SQVTM and CDR2 ANQGSEA. This CDR3 spans 13 amino acids. The DNA for the CDR3 is TGCAGCGTTGGGGCGGGTACTTCCTACGAGCAGTACTTC. This encodes CSVGAGTSYEQYF.

CDR3 sequence: CSASRQDANEKLFF. CDR3 nucleotides: TGCAGTGCGAGTAGACAGGATGCTAATGAAAAACTGTTTTTT. This chain uses TRBV20-1 with TRBJ1-4; D is perhaps TRBD1 (6 bases). Trimming removed 6 bases from V and 3 bases from J, with 14 bases in between. Germline V CDR1 and CDR2: DFQATT, SNEGSKA (reference sequence). This CDR3 spans 14 amino acids.

In its sample, this clonotype was seen many times. This rearrangement joins TRBV19 to TRBJ2-5, with D tentatively TRBD1 (5 bases). This CDR3 contains 14 residues. CDR1 and CDR2 (germline): LNHDA, SQIVND (reference sequence). V lost 5 bases and J lost 2, with 12 bases in between. The CDR3 DNA reads TGTGCCAGTAGTCCGCGGACACTTCAAGAGACCCAGTACTTC. As protein: CASSPRTLQETQYF.